This T cell receptor (beta chain) was sequenced in a study of CD8 T cells in ankylosing spondylitis. TCRdb passed the 5' RACE reads through MiXCR, listing each CDR3 protein once. The data show 250,000 or so distinct CDR3 sequences, with under 30% seen just once and roughly 0.6% held by the top ten. With regard to this clonotype: The antigen is undetermined.

General study results and limits: Disease-linked clones were CD8+ and relatively rare in peripheral blood. Ankylosing spondylitis blood appeared to be characterized by a TCR beta motif of 8 or 9 highly homologous variants.

Trimming cost V 3 bases and J 12 bases; bases outside gene matches: 14. Looked up from germline, CDR1 is LGHDT and CDR2 is YNNKEL (reference sequence). This CDR3 spans 14 amino acids. The sample taken for sequencing was blood, either unsorted or a sorted T cell fraction (not recorded which). The rearrangement joins TRBV3-1 to TRBJ2-7; 7 bases fit TRBD2. The sequence was collected from a male donor with ankylosing spondylitis or in good health (not recorded which). CDR3 nucleotides: TGTGCCAGCAGCCAGGGGATGGGGGGGGGTGACGGGTACTTC. Translating it yields CASSQGMGGGDGYF.